The sample holds a few counts of the clone carrying this T cell receptor (beta chain). V was clipped by 6 bases and J by 6 bases; unmatched bases: 15. This CDR3 spans 18 amino acids. Germline CDR1 and CDR2: KGHSH and LQKENI. What was amplified from RNA transcripts were TCR beta CDR3 regions. RT-PCR in the first round (using the HTBI primer set) targeted the TCR CDR3. TCRdb reprocessed the multiplex PCR reads with MiXCR, giving one entry per CDR3 protein. The sample carries some 760,000 distinct CDR3 sequences, around 13% recorded once. Any patient presenting with uncontrolled infection, other autoimmune disease, pregnancy or lactation was left out. The sample comes from a study of T cells in Graves' hyperthyroidism and ophthalmopathy.

V usage is TRBV18 and J usage is TRBJ2-2; TRBD2 agrees at 11 bases. The receptor's source is a woman aged 18-35 years with Graves' hyperthyroidism. Sample: blood. The CDR3 DNA reads TGTGCCAGCTCTCACCATGTAGCGGGAGGGCCGATCGCCGGGGAGCTGTTTTTT. Residues: CASSHHVAGGPIAGELFF.